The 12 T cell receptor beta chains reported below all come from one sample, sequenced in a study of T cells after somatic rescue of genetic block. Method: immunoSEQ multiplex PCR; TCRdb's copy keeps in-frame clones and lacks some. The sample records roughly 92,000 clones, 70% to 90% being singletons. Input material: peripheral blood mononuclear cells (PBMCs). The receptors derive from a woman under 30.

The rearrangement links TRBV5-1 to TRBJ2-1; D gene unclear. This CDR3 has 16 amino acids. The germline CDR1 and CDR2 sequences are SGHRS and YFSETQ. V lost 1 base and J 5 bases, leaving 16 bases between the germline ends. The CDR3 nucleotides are TGCGCCAGCAGCTTGTCACGGACCAACGAAAACAATGAGCAGTTCTTC. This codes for CASSLSRTNENNEQFF.

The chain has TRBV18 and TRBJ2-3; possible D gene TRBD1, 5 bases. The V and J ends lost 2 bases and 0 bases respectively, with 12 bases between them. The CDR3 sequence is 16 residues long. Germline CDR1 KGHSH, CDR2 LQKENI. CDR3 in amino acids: CASSPSATGSTDTQYF. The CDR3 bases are TGTGCCAGCTCACCATCGGCCACAGGAAGCACAGATACGCAGTATTTT.

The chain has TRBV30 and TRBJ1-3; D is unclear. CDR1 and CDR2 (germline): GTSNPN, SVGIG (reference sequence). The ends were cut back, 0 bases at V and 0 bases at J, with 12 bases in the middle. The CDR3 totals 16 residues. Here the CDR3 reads CAWSVGVTISGNTIYF. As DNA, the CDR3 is TGTGCCTGGAGTGTTGGGGTAACGATCTCTGGAAACACCATATATTTT.

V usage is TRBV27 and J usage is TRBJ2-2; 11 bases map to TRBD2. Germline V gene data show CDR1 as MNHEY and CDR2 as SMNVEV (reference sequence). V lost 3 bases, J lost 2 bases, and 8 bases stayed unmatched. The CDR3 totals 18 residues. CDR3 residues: CASSFSWRLAGNTGELFF. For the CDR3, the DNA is TGTGCCAGCAGTTTTAGTTGGAGACTAGCGGGAAACACCGGGGAGCTGTTTTTT.

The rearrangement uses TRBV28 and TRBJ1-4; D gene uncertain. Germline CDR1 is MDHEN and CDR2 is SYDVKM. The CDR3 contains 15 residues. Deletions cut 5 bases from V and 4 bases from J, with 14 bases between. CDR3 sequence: CASSLPHPNNEKLFF. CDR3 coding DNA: TGTGCCAGCAGTCTCCCCCACCCCAATAATGAAAAACTGTTTTTT.

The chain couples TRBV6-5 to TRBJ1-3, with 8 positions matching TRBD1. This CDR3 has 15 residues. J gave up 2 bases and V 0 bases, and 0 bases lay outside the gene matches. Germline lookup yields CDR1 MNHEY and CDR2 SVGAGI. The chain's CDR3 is CASSYSQGAGNTIYF. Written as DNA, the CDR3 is TGTGCCAGCAGTTACTCACAGGGGGCTGGAAACACCATATATTTT.

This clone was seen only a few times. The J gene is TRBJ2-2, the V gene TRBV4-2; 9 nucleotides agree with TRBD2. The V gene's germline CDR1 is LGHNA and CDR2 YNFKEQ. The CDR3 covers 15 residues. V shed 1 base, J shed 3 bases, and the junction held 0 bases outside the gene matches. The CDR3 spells CASSQVAGDTGELFF. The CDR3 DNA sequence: TGTGCCAGCAGCCAAGTAGCGGGAGACACCGGGGAGCTGTTTTTT.

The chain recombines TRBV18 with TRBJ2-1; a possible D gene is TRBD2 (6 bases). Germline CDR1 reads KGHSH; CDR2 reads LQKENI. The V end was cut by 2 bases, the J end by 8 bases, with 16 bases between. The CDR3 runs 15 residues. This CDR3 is CASSPTTRGSDEQFF. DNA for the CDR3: TGTGCCAGCTCACCAACTACCCGGGGGAGCGATGAGCAGTTCTTC.

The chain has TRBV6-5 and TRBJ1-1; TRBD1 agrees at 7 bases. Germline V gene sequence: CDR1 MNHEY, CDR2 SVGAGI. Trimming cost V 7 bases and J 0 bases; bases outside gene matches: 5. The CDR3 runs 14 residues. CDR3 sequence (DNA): TGTGCCAGCACCCACAGGGGTCTGAACACTGAAGCTTTCTTT. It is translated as CASTHRGLNTEAFF.

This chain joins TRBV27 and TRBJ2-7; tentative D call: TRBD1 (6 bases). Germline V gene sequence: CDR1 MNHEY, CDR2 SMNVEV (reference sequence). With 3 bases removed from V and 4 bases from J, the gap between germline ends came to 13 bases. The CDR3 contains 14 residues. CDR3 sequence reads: CASSFGRGPYEQYF. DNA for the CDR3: TGTGCCAGCAGTTTTGGCAGGGGACCTTACGAGCAGTACTTC.

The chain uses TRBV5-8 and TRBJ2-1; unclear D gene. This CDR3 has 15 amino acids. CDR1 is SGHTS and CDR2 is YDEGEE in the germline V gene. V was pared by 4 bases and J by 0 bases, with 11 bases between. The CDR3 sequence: CASSTGFSSYNEQFF. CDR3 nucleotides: TGTGCCAGCAGCACCGGGTTCAGCTCCTACAATGAGCAGTTCTTC.

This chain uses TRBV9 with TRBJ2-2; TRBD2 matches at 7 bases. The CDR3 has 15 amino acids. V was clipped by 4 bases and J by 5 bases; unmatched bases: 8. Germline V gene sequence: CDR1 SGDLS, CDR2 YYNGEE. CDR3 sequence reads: CASSISGPRTGELFF. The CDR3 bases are TGTGCCAGCAGCATTAGCGGGCCGAGGACCGGGGAGCTGTTTTTT.